What follows are 10 T cell receptor beta chains derived from one specimen sequenced in a study of blood T cell repertoires in COVID-19. The method was immunoSEQ multiplex PCR; TCRdb's version includes in-frame clones alone and lacks a portion of them. This table holds approximately 200,000 clones, 80% to 90% found once. The sample was peripheral blood. The receptors shown here come from a woman at least 80 years old with acute or convalescent COVID-19.

This clone was seen a few times. The chain is built from TRBV11-2 and TRBJ1-2; D is ambiguous. V lost 1 base and J lost 8, with 11 bases in between. This CDR3 comprises 13 residues. Per the germline V gene, CDR1 is SGHAT and CDR2 is FQNNGV. The CDR3 reads CASSLGVEGGYTF. As DNA, the CDR3 is TGTGCCAGCAGCTTAGGCGTGGAGGGAGGCTACACCTTC.

The chain joins TRBV28 to TRBJ2-5; TRBD1 is a possible D gene (6 bases). V was clipped by 4 bases and J by 5 bases, with 17 bases between them. The germline CDR1 and CDR2 sequences are MDHEN and SYDVKM. This CDR3 comprises 15 residues. The DNA for the CDR3 is TGTGCCAGCAGTTCGCCGACAGGTTTTGTGGAGACCCAGTACTTC. Protein: CASSSPTGFVETQYF. The whole variable domain, remainder taken from reference TRBV28 and TRBJ2-5, is DVKVTQSSRYLVKRTGEKVFLECVQDMDHENMFWYRQDPGLGLRLIYFSYDVKMKEKGDIPEGYSVSREKKERFSLILESASTNQTSMYLCASSSPTGFVETQYFGPGTRLLVL.

The V and J genes are TRBV7-9 and TRBJ1-1; 7 bases agree with TRBD1. V dropped 5 bases and J dropped 5; count of bases not matched to a gene: 8. The CDR3 runs 14 residues. Looked up from germline, CDR1 is SEHNR and CDR2 is FQNEAQ (reference sequence). CDR3 residues: CASSDPQGPTEAFF. Written as DNA, the CDR3 is TGTGCCAGCAGCGACCCACAGGGGCCGACTGAAGCTTTCTTT.

The J gene is TRBJ1-5, the V gene TRBV30, with 8 nucleotides matching TRBD1. The germline V gene has CDR1 GTSNPN and CDR2 SVGIG (reference sequence). Germline trimming cut 4 bases from V and 2 bases from J; bases unmatched to any gene: 1. This CDR3 has 13 amino acids. The CDR3 reads CAWNRGGNQPQHF. In nucleotides, the CDR3 is TGTGCCTGGAACAGGGGGGGCAATCAGCCCCAGCATTTT. The entire variable domain, with the rest obtained from reference TRBV30 and TRBJ1-5, is as follows: SQTIHQWPATLVQPVGSPLSLECTVEGTSNPNLYWYRQAAGRGLQLLFYSVGIGQISSEVPQNLSASRPQDRQFILSSKKLLLSDSGFYLCAWNRGGNQPQHFGDGTRLSIL.

This chain uses TRBV28 with TRBJ1-5, with D tentatively TRBD1 (6 bases). V lost 6 bases and J 2 bases, leaving 14 bases between the germline ends. Germline CDR1 reads MDHEN; CDR2 reads SYDVKM. The CDR3 extends over 15 amino acids. The DNA of the CDR3 is TGTGCCAGCAGCCCGATCTCAGGGGGCAATCAGCCCCAGCATTTT. As protein: CASSPISGGNQPQHF.

This sequence joins TRBV19 and TRBJ1-5, with D tentatively TRBD1 (5 bases). The CDR3 spans 14 residues. V was cut by 7 bases and J by 7 bases, with 17 bases left in between. The germline V gene encodes CDR1 LNHDA and CDR2 SQIVND (reference sequence). CDR3 loop: CASMPGGSYQPQHF. CDR3 nucleotides: TGTGCCAGTATGCCCGGGGGGTCGTACCAGCCCCAGCATTTT.

Note on this clone: Other DNA variants within this sample encode the same CDR3. The chain has TRBV6-2 or TRBV6-3 and TRBJ1-5; D unresolved. The CDR3 is 14 amino acids. Trimming pared 0 bases from V and 4 bases from J, leaving 7 bases between. CDR1 and CDR2 (germline): MNHEY, SVGEGT. The DNA of the CDR3 is TGTGCCAGCAGTTACTCGCCCGGGAATCAGCCCCAGCATTTT. As protein: CASSYSPGNQPQHF.

This clone was counted only a few times. The rearrangement joins TRBV3-1 (or the pseudogene TRBV3-2) to TRBJ1-1; a weak D match, TRBD1 (5 bases). V was pared by 0 bases and J by 3 bases, with 14 bases between. In germline, CDR1 is LGHDT, CDR2 YNNKEL (reference sequence). The CDR3 extends over 16 amino acids. DNA of the CDR3: TGTGCCAGCAGCCAAGATCGTGAGGGAGGGGACACTGAAGCTTTCTTT. It codes for CASSQDREGGDTEAFF.

This rearrangement joins TRBV5-6 to TRBJ2-5; D might be TRBD2 (5 bases). CDR1 is SGHDT and CDR2 is YYEEEE in the germline V gene. The CDR3 has 12 amino acids. V was cut by 5 bases and J by 7 bases, with 12 bases left in between. This CDR3 is CASSFGMGTQYF. In DNA, the CDR3 is TGTGCCAGCAGTTTCGGGATGGGGACCCAGTACTTC.

The chain employs TRBV19 and TRBJ2-7, with a tentative D call TRBD1 (8 bases). CDR1 LNHDA and CDR2 SQIVND come from the germline V gene (reference sequence). This CDR3 contains 14 residues. Deletions cut 4 bases from V and 6 bases from J, with 16 bases between. DNA for the CDR3: TGTGCCAGTAGTACAACAGGGGGGGGAGGCGAGCAGTACTTC. It encodes CASSTTGGGGEQYF.